The source of this T cell receptor beta chain is a study of early T cells in non-severe SARS-CoV-2 infection. Study details: Bulk RNA from unsorted whole blood was sequenced; chains were unpaired. Study-wide results and caveats: Clonotype matching in VDJdb favored anti-spike CD8 responses and did not capture private and CD4 specificities.

This clonotype has a single count. The antigen remains unidentified. It may be a read error: a sequence one base away is much more abundant. TCRdb re-analysed the 5' RACE reads in MiXCR, keeping a single row per CDR3 protein. The sample consists of tens of thousands of distinct CDR3 sequences, more than 6.5% of them appearing once. This receptor was taken from an adult who was a healthcare worker with PCR-confirmed SARS-CoV-2 infection or an uninfected control (not recorded which). The sample was whole blood, taken at baseline.

CDR3 region: CASSPVLGDKQYF. The CDR3 DNA reads TGTGCCAGCAGCCCCGTGTTAGGGGACAAGCAGTATTTT. V and J are TRBV6-2 or TRBV6-3 and TRBJ2-3; a weak D match, TRBD1 (6 bases). The germline V gene encodes CDR1 MNHEY and CDR2 SVGEGT. The V end was cut by 6 bases, the J end by 11 bases, with 18 bases between. The CDR3 contains 13 residues.